This T cell receptor (beta chain) was sequenced for a study of blood T cell repertoires in COVID-19. Across the study: The origin of the acute and convalescent COVID-19 samples was the United States, Italy and Spain. From T cells, B-cell-depleted T cells, or PBMCs came the material, which was cDNA or gDNA.

The CDR3 contains 15 residues. Germline V lookup: CDR1 MDHEN, CDR2 SYDVKM. Germline trimming cut 6 bases from V and 2 bases from J; bases unmatched to any gene: 7. This clone occurred once. As processed by the authors: Amplification with reference gene primers provided the estimates of nucleated cell counts. The data were produced by immunoSEQ multiplex PCR, yet TCRdb's version contains in-frame clones alone and is incomplete. D and trimming were read from the DNA, whereas the V and J calls and clone size are those reported in that table. Of fewer than 500,000 clones listed, more than 75% are singletons.

The chain is built from TRBV28 and TRBJ1-5; TRBD1 matches 7 bases. This TCR was sampled from a human donor with acute or convalescent COVID-19. The donor label of this sample is uncertain. Sample: peripheral blood. In DNA form, the CDR3 reads TGTGCCAGCAGGATAGACAGGGTTGGCAATCAGCCCCAGCATTTT. It is translated as CASRIDRVGNQPQHF.